The rows below give T cell receptor beta chains drawn from one sample of a study of CD4 T cells in relation to SARS-CoV-2 and coronaviruses. No antigen is known for these receptors. Assay: immunoSEQ multiplex PCR; the TCRdb copy retains only in-frame clones and omits some. This repertoire shows approximately 27,000 clones, roughly four fifths found once; its top ten account for 10% to 15%. Sequencing input: CD4+ T cells from PBMCs, cultured in vitro. The origin of the receptors is a human donor in good health. CDR3s include the opening cysteine and the closing phenylalanine or tryptophan. Size is stated for part of the rows, as once, few or many counts, or as a class when the clone is expanded.

J	V	size	CDR3
TRBJ2-1	TRBV3-1/TRBV3-2	NA	CASSQVPSGGAGEQFF
TRBJ2-3	TRBV29-1	NA	CSVEDQGLDTQYF
TRBJ1-1	TRBV3-1/TRBV3-2	NA	CASSIFGEGTNTEAFF
TRBJ2-3	TRBV7-8	NA	CASSVTSSDTQYF
TRBJ2-3	TRBV7-9	few	CASSPRTGGATDTQYF
TRBJ1-1	TRBV18	NA	CASSPPRGVQGAWNTEAFF
TRBJ1-3	TRBV29-1	NA	CSVDSSGSGNTIYF
TRBJ2-7	TRBV5-5	once	CASSLVLGHSYEQYF
TRBJ2-3	TRBV5-4	NA	CASSSEPGRGYTQYF
TRBJ1-1	TRBV14	NA	CASSQGQKFTEAFF
TRBJ2-5	TRBV29-1	NA	CSVEHGETQYF
TRBJ1-1	TRBV12-3/TRBV12-4	few	CASSSLTHTEAFF
TRBJ2-2	TRBV9	NA	CASSVATGWTGELFF
TRBJ1-1	TRBV7-9	few	CASSFVRSTVMNTEAFF